The 16 T cell receptor beta chains below come from one sample, sequenced in a study of chemoradiotherapy in HPV16-positive cancers (dated 2022 in TCRdb). The library was obtained by the immunoSEQ multiplex PCR assay. TCRdb obtained this table from immuneACCESS and retained in-frame rearrangements with V and J assigned. These tables miss some clones; where compared with another copy, unresolved V genes account for less than half of the shortfall, and the remainder is unexplained. This sample holds about 8,000 clones; around 76% were observed only once. Of the sample, about 7% is held by the ten largest clones. This specimen was collected from a patient who underwent chemoradiotherapy. These receptors originate from a human donor with HPV-associated anogenital cancer.

This clone was recorded a few times. The chain uses TRBV10-3 and TRBJ1-1, with TRBD1 as a possible D gene (6 bases). This CDR3 spans 13 amino acids. CDR1 and CDR2 from the germline V gene are ENHRY and SYGVKD. The V and J ends lost 6 bases and 1 base respectively, with 9 bases between them. In nucleotides, the CDR3 is TGTGCCATCAGACAGGGCCGGAACACTGAAGCTTTCTTT. As protein: CAIRQGRNTEAFF.

The rearrangement links TRBV7-2 to TRBJ2-1; D remains unclear. The CDR3 is 13 amino acids. CDR1 is SGHTA, CDR2 FQGNSA, per germline. The V and J ends lost 5 bases and 0 bases respectively, with 5 bases between them. CDR3 coding DNA: TGTGCCAGCAGCCCCCGCTCCTACAATGAGCAGTTCTTC. Amino acid sequence: CASSPRSYNEQFF.

The chain links TRBV21-1 to TRBJ1-1; TRBD1, the table's D call, was not compared with the DNA. TRBV21-1 is an annotated pseudogene. This CDR3 spans 16 amino acids. Here the CDR3 DNA reads TGTGCCAGCAGCCCCGCACGGGACAGGGTGAACACTGAAGCTTTCTTT. It translates to CASSPARDRVNTEAFF.

The genes are TRBV4-1 and TRBJ2-1, with D tentatively TRBD2 (6 bases). The germline CDR1 and CDR2 sequences are MGHRA and YSYEKL. Trimming removed 0 bases from V and 3 bases from J, with 12 bases in between. The length of the CDR3 is 16 residues. The CDR3 DNA is TGCGCCAGCAGCCAAGATCGGGGGACGGGCTACAATGAGCAGTTCTTC. Residues: CASSQDRGTGYNEQFF.

By share, this clone counts as medium-sized. The chain recombines TRBV4-1 with TRBJ2-3; TRBD1 might be the D (6 bases). The length of the CDR3 is 14 residues. Germline V gene sequence: CDR1 MGHRA, CDR2 YSYEKL. V dropped 2 bases and J dropped 1 base, with 7 bases sitting between them. The CDR3 region is CASSQWTGTDTQYF. The DNA of the CDR3 is TGCGCCAGCAGCCAATGGACAGGCACAGATACGCAGTATTTT.

The rearrangement uses TRBV15 and TRBJ1-2; D uncertain. Trimming shortened V by 3 bases and J by 3 bases, and 11 bases separated the two germline ends. The CDR3 runs 14 residues. The V gene's germline CDR1 is LNHNV and CDR2 YYDKDF (reference sequence). CDR3 nucleotide sequence: TGTGCCACCAGCAGGGACCCGAGAGACTATGGCTACACCTTC. Protein: CATSRDPRDYGYTF.

The gene calls are TRBV11-2 and TRBJ1-2; D uncertain. The V and J ends lost 5 bases and 2 bases respectively, with 9 bases between them. Germline-derived CDR1 and CDR2 are SGHAT and FQNNGV. This CDR3 spans 13 amino acids. CDR3 amino acids: CASSPSANYGYTF. The CDR3 DNA sequence: TGTGCCAGCAGCCCTAGTGCCAACTATGGCTACACCTTC. The whole variable domain, filled in from reference TRBV11-2 and TRBJ1-2, reads EAGVAQSPRYKIIEKRQSVAFWCNPISGHATLYWYQQILGQGPKLLIQFQNNGVVDDSQLPKDRFSAERLKGVDSTLKIQPAKLEDSAVYLCASSPSANYGYTFGSGTRLTVV.

J is TRBJ2-5 and V is TRBV6-5, with 7 positions matching TRBD1. CDR1 is MNHEY, CDR2 SVGAGI, per germline. There are 14 residues in the CDR3. J gave up 3 bases and V 8 bases, and 9 bases lay outside the gene matches. CDR3 DNA sequence: TGTGCCAGCCAGAGGGGGCTAGCAAAAGAGACCCAGTACTTC. It specifies CASQRGLAKETQYF.

The chain joins TRBV21-1 to TRBJ2-3; the table calls TRBD2, which could not be checked here. TRBV21-1 is described as a pseudogene. CDR3 size: 18 residues. CDR3 region: CASSNSGLAGGWKDTQYF. The CDR3 DNA is TGTGCCAGCAGCAATAGTGGACTAGCGGGAGGGTGGAAAGATACGCAGTATTTT.

The table lists this clone with a few counts. The rearrangement links TRBV10-3 to TRBJ1-5; TRBD1 matches at 10 bases. The V segment lost 5 bases and the J segment 6 bases; nucleotides outside the gene matches: 7. Germline V CDR1 and CDR2: ENHRY, SYGVKD. This CDR3 has 15 residues. The CDR3, as DNA: TGTGCCATCAGTACTGGACAGGGGGGGACTCAGCCCCAGCATTTT. Protein: CAISTGQGGTQPQHF.

J is TRBJ2-7 and V is TRBV9; D is uncertain. V was pared by 4 bases and J by 2 bases, with 19 bases between. The CDR3 runs to 16 residues. Germline CDR1 and CDR2: SGDLS and YYNGEE. The CDR3 sequence: CASSPRPAPSPYEQYF. The CDR3 DNA is TGTGCCAGCAGCCCTAGACCAGCTCCGTCCCCCTACGAGCAGTACTTC.

This chain connects TRBV11-3 to TRBJ2-1; no clear D. The CDR3 extends over 14 amino acids. The V gene lost 5 bases and the J gene lost 6 bases, with 14 bases spanning the gap. Germline loops: CDR1 SGHNT, CDR2 YENEEA. CDR3 coding DNA: TGTGCCAGCAGCGTCCGTACGGGTTCCAATGAGCAGTTCTTC. Protein product: CASSVRTGSNEQFF.

V usage is TRBV5-1 and J usage is TRBJ2-2, with D unclear. Trimming cost V 4 bases and J 1 base, with 14 bases left between them. Germline V gives CDR1 SGHRS, CDR2 YFSETQ. The CDR3 is 16 residues long. Here the CDR3 DNA reads TGCGCCAGCAGCCCATCGCCGGTCAGGAACACCGGGGAGCTGTTTTTT. Its protein product is CASSPSPVRNTGELFF.

The gene calls are TRBV7-6 and TRBJ2-2; TRBD1 matches 7 bases. There are 14 residues in the CDR3. Germline CDR1 is SGHVS and CDR2 is FNYEAQ. The V gene end was trimmed by 5 bases and the J gene end by 7 bases; junction bases not matched to a gene: 7. Here the CDR3 DNA reads TGTGCCAGCAGCCTGGGGACAGCCCACGGGGAGCTGTTTTTT. Amino acid sequence: CASSLGTAHGELFF.

A few counts support this clone. Written as DNA, the CDR3 is TGTGCCAGCAGTGAAGCGCTTCACGGGGCAGATACGCAGTATTTT. This gives the protein CASSEALHGADTQYF. V is TRBV2 and J is TRBJ2-3; tentatively, D is TRBD2 (5 bases). Trimming stripped 0 bases from V and 4 bases from J, with 11 bases between. From germline, CDR1 is SNHLY and CDR2 FYNNEI. CDR3 size: 15 residues.

The J gene is TRBJ2-7, the V gene TRBV7-8; TRBD1 or TRBD2 may be the D gene (5 bases each). The germline V gene encodes CDR1 SGHVS and CDR2 FQNEAQ. V shed 4 bases and J shed 7 bases, with 32 bases lying between them. The CDR3 has 19 residues. This CDR3 reads CASSSTSFFRGTGLREQYF. Here the CDR3 DNA reads TGTGCCAGCAGCTCCACCAGTTTTTTCCGTGGGACGGGGTTGAGGGAGCAGTACTTC.